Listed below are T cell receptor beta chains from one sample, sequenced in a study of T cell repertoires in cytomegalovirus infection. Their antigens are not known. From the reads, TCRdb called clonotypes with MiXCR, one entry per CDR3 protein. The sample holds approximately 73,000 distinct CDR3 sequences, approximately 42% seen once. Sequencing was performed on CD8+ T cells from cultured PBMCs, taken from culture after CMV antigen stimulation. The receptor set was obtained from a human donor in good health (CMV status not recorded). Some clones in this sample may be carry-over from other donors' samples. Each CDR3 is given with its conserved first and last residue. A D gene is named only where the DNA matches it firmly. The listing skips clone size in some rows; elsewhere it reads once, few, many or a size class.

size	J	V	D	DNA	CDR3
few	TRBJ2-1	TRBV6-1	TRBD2	TGTGCCAGCACAGTAGCGGGGGACTACAATGAGCAGTTCTTC	CASTVAGDYNEQFF
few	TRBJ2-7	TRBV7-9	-	TGTGCCAGCCGCCGGGACCGCGACGAGCAGTACTTC	CASRRDRDEQYF
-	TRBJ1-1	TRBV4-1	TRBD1	TGTGCCAGCAGCCAAATGGGGGCGACAGGGGGAAGGAGCACTGAAGCTTTCTTT	CASSQMGATGGRSTEAFF
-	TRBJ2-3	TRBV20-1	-	TGCAGTGTCCAGAAACGCACAGATACGCAGTATTTT	CSVQKRTDTQYF
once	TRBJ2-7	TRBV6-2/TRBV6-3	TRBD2	TGTGCCAGCAGCCACCCGGGGGGTTCCTACGAGCAGTACTTC	CASSHPGGSYEQYF
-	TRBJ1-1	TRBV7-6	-	TGTGCCACACAGACAGATGGCACTGAAGCTTTCTTT	CATQTDGTEAFF
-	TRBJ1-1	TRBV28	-	TGTGCCAGCAGTCGAAACCCGACAGGGAACACTGAAGCTTTCTTT	CASSRNPTGNTEAFF
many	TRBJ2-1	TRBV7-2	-	TGTGCCAGCAGCTTATTGACGGCTGAGCAGTTCTTC	CASSLLTAEQFF
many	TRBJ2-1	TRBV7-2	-	TGTGCCAGCAGCCTAACGGGCCTAGCCAACAATGAGCAGTTCTTC	CASSLTGLANNEQFF
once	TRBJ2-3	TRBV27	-	TGTGCCAGCAGTTTGATGAGGGGCGGGGATACGCAGTATTTT	CASSLMRGGDTQYF